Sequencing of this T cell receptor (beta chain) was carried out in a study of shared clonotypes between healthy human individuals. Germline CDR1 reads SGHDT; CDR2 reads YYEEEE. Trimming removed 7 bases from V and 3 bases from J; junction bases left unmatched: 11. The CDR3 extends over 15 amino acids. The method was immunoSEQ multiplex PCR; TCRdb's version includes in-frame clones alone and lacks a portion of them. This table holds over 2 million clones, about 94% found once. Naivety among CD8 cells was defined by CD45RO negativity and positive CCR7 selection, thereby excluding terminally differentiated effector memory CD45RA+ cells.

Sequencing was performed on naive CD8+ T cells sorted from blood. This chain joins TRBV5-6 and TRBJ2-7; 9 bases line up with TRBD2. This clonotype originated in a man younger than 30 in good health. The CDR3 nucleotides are TGTGCCAGCTCCTGGGGGCGGGAGGGCGACTACGAGCAGTACTTC. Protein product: CASSWGREGDYEQYF.